The rows below give T cell receptor beta chains drawn from one sample of a study of blood T cell repertoires in COVID-19. Profiling relied on immunoSEQ multiplex PCR, and the TCRdb table lists in-frame clones only, not all of them. The sample lists 150,000 to 200,000 clones, 90% to 95% occurring once. Sequenced material: peripheral blood. Receptors originate from a woman aged 45-65 years with acute or convalescent COVID-19. Both conserved end residues are part of each CDR3. The D gene is left open where the match is weak. Clone size, where shown, is once, few, many, or a class for clones that have expanded.

TRBV7-9	.	.	TRBJ1-5	TGTGCCAGCAGCTTACAGAGCCCATTCGGGAATCAGCCCCAGCATTTT	CASSLQSPFGNQPQHF
TRBV30	TRBD2	.	TRBJ2-1	TGTGCCCCGGGGGGTGAGTCCTCCTACAATGAGCAGTTCTTC	CAPGGESSYNEQFF
TRBV9	.	.	TRBJ2-1	TGTGCCAGCAGCGTAGCGGGGGCGGGAGAGTTAATGGAGCAGTTCTTC	CASSVAGAGELMEQFF
TRBV7-9	TRBD2	.	TRBJ2-2	TGTGCCAGCAGCCAGGCCTTCGCGGGGGGCACCGGGGAGCTGTTTTTT	CASSQAFAGGTGELFF
TRBV4-2	.	.	TRBJ2-5	TGTGCCAGCAGCCAAGATGGGCGGAGGACTCAAGAGACCCAGTACTTC	CASSQDGRRTQETQYF
TRBV29-1	.	.	TRBJ1-1	TGCAGCGTTCAGGGAAGGATGAACACTGAAGCTTTCTTT	CSVQGRMNTEAFF
TRBV25-1	TRBD1	.	TRBJ1-1	TGTGCCAGCAGTGGCACAGGGGCAGGGACTGAAGCTTTCTTT	CASSGTGAGTEAFF
TRBV6-5	.	.	TRBJ1-5	TGTGCCAGCAGCCCCGGGGGAGTTCAGCCCCAGCATTTT	CASSPGGVQPQHF
TRBV6-2/TRBV6-3	.	.	TRBJ1-1	TGTGCCAGCAGTTACCGTGGGGGGTTGAGCACTGAAGCTTTCTTT	CASSYRGGLSTEAFF
TRBV7-2	.	.	TRBJ2-4	TGTGCCAGCGCCACTCCTTCAGGGCGTAAAAACATTCAGTACTTC	CASATPSGRKNIQYF
TRBV5-1	.	.	TRBJ2-6	TGCGCCAGCAGCTTGGGGGCAGGTTTCTTCTCTGGGGCCAACGTCCTGACTTTC	CASSLGAGFFSGANVLTF
TRBV9	TRBD1	once	TRBJ2-2	TGTGCCAGCAGCCTCAGTAGAGGGGGCAGGACCGGGGAGCTGTTTTTT	CASSLSRGGRTGELFF
TRBV25-1	.	.	TRBJ2-5	TGTGCCAGCAGTGAGGTTGAGGGGGAAGAGACCCAGTACTTC	CASSEVEGEETQYF
TRBV12-5	TRBD1	.	TRBJ2-1	TGTGCTAGTGGTTTGGACGTGACAGGGTTGACGAATGAGCAGTTCTTC	CASGLDVTGLTNEQFF
TRBV5-1	.	.	TRBJ1-4	TGCGCCAGCAGCCCAACGCCGGGACACCTTAATGAAAAACTGTTTTTT	CASSPTPGHLNEKLFF
TRBV28	TRBD1	.	TRBJ1-1	TGTGCCAGCAGTTTAAGGGGGCGCGAAGCTTTCTTT	CASSLRGREAFF
TRBV11-2	.	.	TRBJ2-5	TGTGCCAGCAGCTTAGACACGGGGAGAGAGACCCAGTACTTC	CASSLDTGRETQYF
TRBV6-5	TRBD1	.	TRBJ2-1	TGTGCCAGCAGTTACGACAGGGGGGAGGAGCAGTTCTTC	CASSYDRGEEQFF
TRBV5-4	TRBD1	.	TRBJ1-3	TGTGCCAGCAGCTTGGGGACAGGGGGTGAGAGAGGAAACACCATATATTTT	CASSLGTGGERGNTIYF
TRBV5-1	TRBD1	.	TRBJ1-5	TGCGCCAGCAGCTTGGTGGGACAGGGAGAACCCTATAGCAATCAGCCCCAGCATTTT	CASSLVGQGEPYSNQPQHF
TRBV18	.	.	TRBJ2-6	TGTGCCAGCTCACCCGCACAGGCAAGCTCTGGGGCCAACGTCCTGACTTTC	CASSPAQASSGANVLTF
TRBV10-3	TRBD1	.	TRBJ1-1	TGTGCCATCAGTGGGGGACAGGGGGCGATGAGGGCTGAAGCTTTCTTT	CAISGGQGAMRAEAFF
TRBV7-6	TRBD2	.	TRBJ2-3	TGTGCCAGCAGCTTAGTTGCTACTAGCGGGGGGGCAACAGATACGCAGTATTTT	CASSLVATSGGATDTQYF
TRBV25-1	.	.	TRBJ2-1	TGTGCCAGCATCGAAACAGGATTCTCCTACAATGAGCAGTTCTTC	CASIETGFSYNEQFF
TRBV5-4	TRBD1	.	TRBJ2-7	TGTGCCAGCAGCCCTGGTCAGGGGGCGGTGTACGAGCAGTACTTC	CASSPGQGAVYEQYF
TRBV3-1/TRBV3-2	.	.	TRBJ2-2	TGTGCCAGCAGCCAAGTGATAGCCGGGGAGCTGTTTTTT	CASSQVIAGELFF
TRBV28	.	.	TRBJ2-1	TGTGCCAGCGCCTACTCAGGGGACAATGAGCAGTTCTTC	CASAYSGDNEQFF
TRBV28	.	.	TRBJ2-2	TGTGCCAGCAGTTTCAGGGCAGGGCAGATAGAGAACACCGGGGAGCTGTTTTTT	CASSFRAGQIENTGELFF
TRBV29-1	.	once	TRBJ1-1	TGCAGCGTAGACGCGACAGGATACACTGAAGCTTTCTTT	CSVDATGYTEAFF